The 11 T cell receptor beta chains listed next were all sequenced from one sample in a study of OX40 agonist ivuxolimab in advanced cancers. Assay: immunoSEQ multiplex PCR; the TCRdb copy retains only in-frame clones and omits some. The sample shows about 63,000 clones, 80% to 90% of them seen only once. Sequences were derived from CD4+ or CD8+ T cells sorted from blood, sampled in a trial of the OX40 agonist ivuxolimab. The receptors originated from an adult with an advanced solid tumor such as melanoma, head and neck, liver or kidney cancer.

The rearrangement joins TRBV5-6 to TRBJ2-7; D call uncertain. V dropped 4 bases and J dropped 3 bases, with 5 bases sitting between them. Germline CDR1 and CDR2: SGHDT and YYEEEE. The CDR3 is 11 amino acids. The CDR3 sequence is CASSSYYEQYF. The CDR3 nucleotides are TGTGCCAGCAGCAGTTACTACGAGCAGTACTTC.

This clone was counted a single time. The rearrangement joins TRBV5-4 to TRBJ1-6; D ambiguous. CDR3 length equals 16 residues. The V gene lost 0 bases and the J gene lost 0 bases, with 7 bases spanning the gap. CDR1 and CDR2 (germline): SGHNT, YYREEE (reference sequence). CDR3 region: CASSLGGSSYNSPLHF. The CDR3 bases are TGTGCCAGCAGCTTGGGCGGTAGCTCCTATAATTCACCCCTCCACTTT. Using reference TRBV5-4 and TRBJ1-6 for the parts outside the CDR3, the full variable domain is ETGVTQSPTHLIKTRGQQVTLRCSSQSGHNTVSWYQQALGQGPQFIFQYYREEENGRGNFPPRFSGLQFPNYSSELNVNALELDDSALYLCASSLGGSSYNSPLHFGNGTRLTVT.

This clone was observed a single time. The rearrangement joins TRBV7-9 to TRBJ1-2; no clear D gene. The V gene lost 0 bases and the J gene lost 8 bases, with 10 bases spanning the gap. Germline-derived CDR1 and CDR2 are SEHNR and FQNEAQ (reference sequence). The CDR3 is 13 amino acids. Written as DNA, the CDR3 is TGTGCCAGCAGCTTAGCGCGGGAGGGAGGCTACACCTTC. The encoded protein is CASSLAREGGYTF.

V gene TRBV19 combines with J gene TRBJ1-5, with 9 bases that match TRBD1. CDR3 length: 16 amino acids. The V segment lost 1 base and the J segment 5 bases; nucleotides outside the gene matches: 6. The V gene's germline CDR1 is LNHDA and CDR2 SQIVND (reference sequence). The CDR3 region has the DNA TGTGCCAGTAGTATAGGGCGCCGGACAGGGGATCAGCCCCAGCATTTT. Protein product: CASSIGRRTGDQPQHF.

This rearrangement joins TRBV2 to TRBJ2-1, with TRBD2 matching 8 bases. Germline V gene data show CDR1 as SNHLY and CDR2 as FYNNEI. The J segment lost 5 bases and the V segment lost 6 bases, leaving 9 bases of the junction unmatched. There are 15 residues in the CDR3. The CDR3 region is CASRLTVAGNNEQFF. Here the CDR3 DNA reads TGTGCCAGCAGGCTTACAGTAGCGGGGAACAATGAGCAGTTCTTC. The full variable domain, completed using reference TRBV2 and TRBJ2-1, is EPEVTQTPSHQVTQMGQEVILRCVPISNHLYFYWYRQILGQKVEFLVSFYNNEISEKSEIFDDQFSVERPDGSNFTLKIRSTKLEDSAMYFCASRLTVAGNNEQFFGPGTRLTVL.

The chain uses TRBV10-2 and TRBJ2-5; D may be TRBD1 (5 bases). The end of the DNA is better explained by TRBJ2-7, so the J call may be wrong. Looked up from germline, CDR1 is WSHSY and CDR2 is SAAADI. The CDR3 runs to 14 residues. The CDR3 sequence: CASSEFGQIYEQYF. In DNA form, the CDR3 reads TGCGCCAGCAGTGAGTTTGGACAAATCTACGAGCAGTACTTC.

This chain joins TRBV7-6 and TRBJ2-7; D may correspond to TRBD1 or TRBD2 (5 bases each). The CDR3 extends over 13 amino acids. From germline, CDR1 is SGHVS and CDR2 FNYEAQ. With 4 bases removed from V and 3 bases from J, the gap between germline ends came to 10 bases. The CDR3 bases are TGTGCCAGCAGCTCCGGGGCTTTCTACGAGCAGTACTTC. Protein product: CASSSGAFYEQYF.

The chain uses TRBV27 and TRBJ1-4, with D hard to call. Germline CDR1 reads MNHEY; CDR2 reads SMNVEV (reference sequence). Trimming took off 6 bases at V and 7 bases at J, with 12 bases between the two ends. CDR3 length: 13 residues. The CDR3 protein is CASRAAGSEKLFF. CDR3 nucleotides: TGTGCCAGCAGGGCCGCGGGTTCTGAAAAACTGTTTTTT.

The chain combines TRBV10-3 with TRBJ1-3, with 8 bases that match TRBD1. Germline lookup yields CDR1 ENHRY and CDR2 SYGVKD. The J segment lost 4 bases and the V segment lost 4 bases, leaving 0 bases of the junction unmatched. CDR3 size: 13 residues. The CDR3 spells CAISGTGGNTIYF. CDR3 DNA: TGTGCCATCAGTGGGACAGGGGGAAACACCATATATTTT.

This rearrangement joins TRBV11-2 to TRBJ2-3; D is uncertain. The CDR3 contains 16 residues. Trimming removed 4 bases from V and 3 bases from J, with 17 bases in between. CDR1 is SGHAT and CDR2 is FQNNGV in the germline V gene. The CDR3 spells CASSSLSLERTDTQYF. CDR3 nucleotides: TGTGCCAGCAGCTCATTATCCCTAGAGAGGACAGATACGCAGTATTTT.

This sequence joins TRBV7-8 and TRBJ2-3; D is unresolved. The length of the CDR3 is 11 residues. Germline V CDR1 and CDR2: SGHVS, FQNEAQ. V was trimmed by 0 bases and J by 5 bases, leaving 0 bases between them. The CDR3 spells CASSLADTQYF. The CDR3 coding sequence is TGTGCCAGCAGCTTAGCAGATACGCAGTATTTT.